This T cell receptor (beta chain) was recovered during a study of neurological immune-mediated disorders. TCRdb called the 5' RACE reads again in MiXCR, with one record for every CDR3 protein. This table holds tens of thousands of distinct CDR3 sequences, roughly 13% found once. General study points: HTLV-1-associated myelopathy showed the most TCR clonal expansion; multiple sclerosis the least, below healthy controls.

Specified time point: longitudinal time-point 1 (baseline). This CDR3 spans 16 amino acids. The V gene's germline CDR1 is ENHRY and CDR2 SYGVKD. J was trimmed by 0 bases and V by 6 bases; bases with no gene match: 7. This clonotype was found many times. Its target is not known. The V call is TRBV10-3, the J call TRBJ2-2, with 7 bases fitting TRBD1. The specimen was PBMCs. The source of this sequence is a female donor with HTLV-1-associated myelopathy (HAM/TSP). CDR3 in DNA: TGTGCCATCAGCCCAAGGGGACAGACGAACACCGGGGAGCTGTTTTTT. Translated: CAISPRGQTNTGELFF.